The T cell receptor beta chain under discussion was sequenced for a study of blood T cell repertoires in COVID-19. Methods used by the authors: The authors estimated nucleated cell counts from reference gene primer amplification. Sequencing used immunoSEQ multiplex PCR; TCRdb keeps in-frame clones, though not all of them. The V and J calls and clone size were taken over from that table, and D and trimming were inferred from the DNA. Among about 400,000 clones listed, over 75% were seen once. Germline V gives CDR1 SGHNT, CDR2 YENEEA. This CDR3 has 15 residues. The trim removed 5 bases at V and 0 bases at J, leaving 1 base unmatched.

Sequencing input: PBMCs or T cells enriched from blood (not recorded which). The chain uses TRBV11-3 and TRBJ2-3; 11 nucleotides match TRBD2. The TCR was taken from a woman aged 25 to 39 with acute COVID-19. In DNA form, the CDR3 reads TGTGCCAGCAGCACTAGCGGGGGAAGCACAGATACGCAGTATTTT. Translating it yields CASSTSGGSTDTQYF.